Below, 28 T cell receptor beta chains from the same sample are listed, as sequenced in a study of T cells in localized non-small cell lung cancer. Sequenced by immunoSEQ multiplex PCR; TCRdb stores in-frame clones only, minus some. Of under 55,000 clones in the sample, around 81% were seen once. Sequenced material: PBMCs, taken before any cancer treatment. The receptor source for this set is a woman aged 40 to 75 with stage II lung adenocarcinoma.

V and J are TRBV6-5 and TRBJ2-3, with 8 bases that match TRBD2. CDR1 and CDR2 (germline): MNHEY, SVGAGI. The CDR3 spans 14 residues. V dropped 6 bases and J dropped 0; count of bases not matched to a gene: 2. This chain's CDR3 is CASRRGGSTDTQYF. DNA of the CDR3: TGTGCCAGCAGACGGGGGGGAAGCACAGATACGCAGTATTTT.

The CDR3 reads CASSMWLGQGAKNIQYF. Written as DNA, the CDR3 is TGTGCCAGCAGTATGTGGTTGGGGCAGGGGGCCAAAAACATTCAGTACTTC. The rearrangement joins TRBV27 to TRBJ2-4, with a tentative D call TRBD1 (6 bases). Germline lookup yields CDR1 MNHEY and CDR2 SMNVEV (reference sequence). The CDR3 sequence is 17 residues long. V lost 5 bases and J lost 1, with 18 bases in between.

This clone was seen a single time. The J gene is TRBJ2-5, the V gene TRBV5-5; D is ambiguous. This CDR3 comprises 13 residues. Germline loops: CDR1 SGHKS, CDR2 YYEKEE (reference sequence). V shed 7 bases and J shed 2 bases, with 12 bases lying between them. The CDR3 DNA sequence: TGTGCCAGCGTAGAGATTGGGCAAGAGACCCAGTACTTC. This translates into CASVEIGQETQYF.

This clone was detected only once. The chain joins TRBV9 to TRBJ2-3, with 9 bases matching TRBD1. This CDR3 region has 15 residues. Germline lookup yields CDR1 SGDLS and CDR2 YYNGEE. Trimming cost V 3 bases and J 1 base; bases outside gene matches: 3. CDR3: CASSADRGRTDTQYF. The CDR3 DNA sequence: TGTGCCAGCAGCGCGGACAGGGGTCGCACAGATACGCAGTATTTT.

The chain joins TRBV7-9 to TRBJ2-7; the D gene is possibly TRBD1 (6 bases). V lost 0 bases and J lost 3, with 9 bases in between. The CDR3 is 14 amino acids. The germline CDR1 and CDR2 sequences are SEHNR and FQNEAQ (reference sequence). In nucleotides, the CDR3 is TGTGCCAGCAGCTTAGCGGGGGACATCTACGAGCAGTACTTC. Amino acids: CASSLAGDIYEQYF.

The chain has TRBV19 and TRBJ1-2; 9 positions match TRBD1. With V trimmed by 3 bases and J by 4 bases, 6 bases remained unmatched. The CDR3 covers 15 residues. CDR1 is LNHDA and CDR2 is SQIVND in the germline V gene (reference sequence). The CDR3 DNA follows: TGTGCCAGTAGTATGACGGGACAGGGTGGCTATGGCTACACCTTC. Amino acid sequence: CASSMTGQGGYGYTF.

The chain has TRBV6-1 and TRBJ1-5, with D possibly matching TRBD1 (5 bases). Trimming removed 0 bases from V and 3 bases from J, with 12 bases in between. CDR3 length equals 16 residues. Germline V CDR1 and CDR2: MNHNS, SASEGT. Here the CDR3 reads CASSEAMAGYNQPQHF. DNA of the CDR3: TGTGCCAGCAGTGAAGCGATGGCAGGGTACAATCAGCCCCAGCATTTT.

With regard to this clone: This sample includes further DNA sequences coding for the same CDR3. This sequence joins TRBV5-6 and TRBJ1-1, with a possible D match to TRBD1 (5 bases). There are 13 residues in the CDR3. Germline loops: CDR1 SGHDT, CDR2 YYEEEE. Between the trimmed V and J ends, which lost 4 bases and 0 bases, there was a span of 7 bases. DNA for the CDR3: TGTGCCAGCAGCCTGACAGTGAACACTGAAGCTTTCTTT. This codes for CASSLTVNTEAFF.

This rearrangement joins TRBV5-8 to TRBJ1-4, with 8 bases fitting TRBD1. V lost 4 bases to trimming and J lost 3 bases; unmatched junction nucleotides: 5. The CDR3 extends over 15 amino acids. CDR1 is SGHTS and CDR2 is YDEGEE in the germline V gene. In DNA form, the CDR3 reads TGTGCCAGCAGCCCCAGGGGGCTGGCTAATGAAAAACTGTTTTTT. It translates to CASSPRGLANEKLFF.

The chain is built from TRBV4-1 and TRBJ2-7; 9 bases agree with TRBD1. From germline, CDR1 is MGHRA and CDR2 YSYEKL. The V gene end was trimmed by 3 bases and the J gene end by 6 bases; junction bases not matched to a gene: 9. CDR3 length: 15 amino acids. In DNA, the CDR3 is TGCGCCAGCAGCCAGACCCGGGACAGGGTTTCCGAGCAGTACTTC. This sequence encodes CASSQTRDRVSEQYF.

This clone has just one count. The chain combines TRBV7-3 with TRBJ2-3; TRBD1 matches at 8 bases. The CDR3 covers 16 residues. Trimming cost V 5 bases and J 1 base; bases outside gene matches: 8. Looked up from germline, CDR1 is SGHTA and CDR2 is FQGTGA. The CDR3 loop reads CASSPFGQGGTDTQYF. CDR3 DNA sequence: TGTGCCAGCAGCCCTTTCGGACAGGGCGGCACAGATACGCAGTATTTT. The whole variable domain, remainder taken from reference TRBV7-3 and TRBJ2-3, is GAGVSQTPSNKVTEKGKYVELRCDPISGHTALYWYRQSLGQGPEFLIYFQGTGAADDSGLPNDRFFAVRPEGSVSTLKIQRTERGDSAVYLCASSPFGQGGTDTQYFGPGTRLTVL.

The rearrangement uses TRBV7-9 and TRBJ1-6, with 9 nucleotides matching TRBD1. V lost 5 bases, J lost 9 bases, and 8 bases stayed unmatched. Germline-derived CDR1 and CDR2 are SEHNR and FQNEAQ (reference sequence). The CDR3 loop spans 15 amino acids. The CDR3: CASSLTGGGGSPLHF. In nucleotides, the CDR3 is TGTGCCAGCAGCCTAACAGGGGGCGGCGGTTCACCCCTCCACTTT.

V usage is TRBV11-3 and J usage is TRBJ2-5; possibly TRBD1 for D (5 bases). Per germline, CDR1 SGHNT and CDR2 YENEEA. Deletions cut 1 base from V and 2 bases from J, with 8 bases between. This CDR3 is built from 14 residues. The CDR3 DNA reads TGTGCCAGCAGCTTAGGGGGCAGGCAAGAGACCCAGTACTTC. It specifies CASSLGGRQETQYF.

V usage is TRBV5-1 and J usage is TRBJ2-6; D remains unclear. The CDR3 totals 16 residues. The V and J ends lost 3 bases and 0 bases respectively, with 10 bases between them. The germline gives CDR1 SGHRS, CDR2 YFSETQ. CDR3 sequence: CASSSPEASGANVLTF. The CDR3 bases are TGCGCCAGCAGCTCCCCCGAGGCCTCTGGGGCCAACGTCCTGACTTTC.

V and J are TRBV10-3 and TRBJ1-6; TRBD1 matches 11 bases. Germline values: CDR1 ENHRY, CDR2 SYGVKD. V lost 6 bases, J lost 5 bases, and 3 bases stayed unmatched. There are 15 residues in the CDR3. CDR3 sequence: CAIRGTGGNNSPLHF. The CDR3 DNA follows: TGTGCCATCAGGGGGACAGGGGGAAATAATTCACCCCTCCACTTT.

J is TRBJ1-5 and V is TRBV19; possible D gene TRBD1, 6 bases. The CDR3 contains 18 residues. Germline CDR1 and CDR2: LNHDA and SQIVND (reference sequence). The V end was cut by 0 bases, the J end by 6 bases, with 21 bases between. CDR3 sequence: CASSIETRSGAYIQPQHF. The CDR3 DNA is TGTGCCAGTAGTATAGAGACCCGTTCGGGGGCGTATATTCAGCCCCAGCATTTT.

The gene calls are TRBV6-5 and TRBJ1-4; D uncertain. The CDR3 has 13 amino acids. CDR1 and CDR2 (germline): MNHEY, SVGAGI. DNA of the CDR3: TGTGCTCGGCCTTGCCAGGCTAATGAAAAACTGTTTTTT. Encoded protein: CARPCQANEKLFF.

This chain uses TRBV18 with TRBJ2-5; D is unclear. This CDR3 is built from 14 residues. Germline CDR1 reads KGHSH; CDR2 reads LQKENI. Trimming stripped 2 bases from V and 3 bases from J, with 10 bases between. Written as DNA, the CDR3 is TGTGCCAGCTCACCAAGTGGACGAGAAGAGACCCAGTACTTC. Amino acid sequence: CASSPSGREETQYF.

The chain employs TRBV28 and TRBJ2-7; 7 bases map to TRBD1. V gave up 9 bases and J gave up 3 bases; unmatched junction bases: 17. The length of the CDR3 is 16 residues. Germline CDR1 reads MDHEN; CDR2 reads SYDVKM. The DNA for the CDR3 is TGTGCCAGTAGAGGGCCAGGACAGGATGTCCTCTACGAGCAGTACTTC. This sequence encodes CASRGPGQDVLYEQYF.

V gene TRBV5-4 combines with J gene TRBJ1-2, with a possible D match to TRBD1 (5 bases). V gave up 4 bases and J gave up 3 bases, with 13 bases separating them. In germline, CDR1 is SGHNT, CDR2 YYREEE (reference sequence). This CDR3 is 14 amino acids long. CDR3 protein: CASSPTTGDYGYTF. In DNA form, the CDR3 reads TGTGCCAGCAGCCCGACAACAGGAGACTATGGCTACACCTTC.

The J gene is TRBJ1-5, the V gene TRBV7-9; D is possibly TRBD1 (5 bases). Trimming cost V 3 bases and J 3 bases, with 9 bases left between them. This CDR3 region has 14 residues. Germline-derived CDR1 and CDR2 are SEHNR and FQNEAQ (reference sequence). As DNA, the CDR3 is TGTGCCAGCAGCTTGGGGCAGTTCAATCAGCCCCAGCATTTT. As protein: CASSLGQFNQPQHF.

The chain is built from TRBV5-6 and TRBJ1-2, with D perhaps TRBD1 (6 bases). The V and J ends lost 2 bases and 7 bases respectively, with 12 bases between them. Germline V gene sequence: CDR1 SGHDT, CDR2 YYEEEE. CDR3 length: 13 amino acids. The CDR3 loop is CASSLQGGIGYTF. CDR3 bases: TGTGCCAGCAGCTTACAGGGTGGTATTGGCTACACCTTC.

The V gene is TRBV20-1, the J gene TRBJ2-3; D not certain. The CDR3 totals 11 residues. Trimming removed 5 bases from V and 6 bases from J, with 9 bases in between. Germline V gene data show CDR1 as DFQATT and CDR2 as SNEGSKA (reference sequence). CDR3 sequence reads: CSAGLVDTQYF. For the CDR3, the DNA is TGCAGTGCTGGATTAGTTGATACGCAGTATTTT.

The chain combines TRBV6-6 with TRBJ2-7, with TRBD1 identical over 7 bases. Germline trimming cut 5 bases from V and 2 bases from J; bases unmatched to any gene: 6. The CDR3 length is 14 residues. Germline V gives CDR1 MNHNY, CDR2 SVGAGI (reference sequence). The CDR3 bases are TGTGCCAGCAGTCCTAGACAGGGAACCTACGAGCAGTACTTC. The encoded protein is CASSPRQGTYEQYF.

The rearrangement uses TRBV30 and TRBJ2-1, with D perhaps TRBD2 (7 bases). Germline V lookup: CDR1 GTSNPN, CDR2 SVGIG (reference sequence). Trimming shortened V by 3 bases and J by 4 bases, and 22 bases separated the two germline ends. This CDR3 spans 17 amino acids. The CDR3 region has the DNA TGTGCCTGGAGGCTGTGGGGGGGGGCCTCAAGGTACAATGAGCAGTTCTTC. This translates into CAWRLWGGASRYNEQFF.

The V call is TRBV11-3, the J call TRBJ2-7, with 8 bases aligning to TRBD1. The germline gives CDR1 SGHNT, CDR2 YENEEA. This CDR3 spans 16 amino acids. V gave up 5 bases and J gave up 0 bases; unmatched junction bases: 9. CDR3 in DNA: TGTGCCAGCAGCCCAGGGTCCGGGACAGGCTCCTACGAGCAGTACTTC. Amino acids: CASSPGSGTGSYEQYF.

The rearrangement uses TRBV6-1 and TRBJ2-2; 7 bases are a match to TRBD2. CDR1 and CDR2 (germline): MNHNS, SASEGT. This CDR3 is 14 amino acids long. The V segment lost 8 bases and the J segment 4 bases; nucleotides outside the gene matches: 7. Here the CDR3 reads CASRPGGTTGELFF. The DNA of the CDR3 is TGTGCCAGCCGTCCGGGGGGAACCACCGGGGAGCTGTTTTTT.

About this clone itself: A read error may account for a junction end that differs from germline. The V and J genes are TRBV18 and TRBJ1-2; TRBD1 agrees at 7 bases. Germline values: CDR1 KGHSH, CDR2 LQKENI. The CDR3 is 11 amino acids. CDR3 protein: CASSFEGASSF. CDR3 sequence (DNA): TGTGCCAGCTCCTTTGAGGGGGCCTCGAGCTTC.